This TCR beta chain originates from a study of shared clonotypes between healthy human individuals. Donors were Caucasian adults residing in Nashville, Tennessee, USA. Concerning this clone: Its specificity is unknown.

Study outcomes and limitations: Only blood was sampled, and tissue TCR repertoires likely differ from blood ones.

TCRdb keeps only in-frame clones here, not all; method: immunoSEQ multiplex PCR. The sample yields around 1.1 million clones, about 84% seen once. Germline CDR1 and CDR2: SGHTA and FQGNSA. This CDR3 is built from 16 residues. Trimming removed 4 bases from V and 4 bases from J, with 19 bases in between. The TCR sequence derives from a young man in good health. Some clones in this sample may be carry-over from other donors' samples. The chain combines TRBV7-2 with TRBJ2-5, with a weak D call TRBD1 (6 bases). Sequencing was carried out using memory CD4+ T cells from PBMCs. Subset: CD45RA-negative fraction. The chain's CDR3 is CASSSGRGGSPETQYF. The CDR3 DNA is TGTGCCAGCAGCTCAGGTCGAGGGGGATCTCCAGAGACCCAGTACTTC.